Many counts were recorded for the clone carrying this T cell receptor (beta chain). The CDR3 is 13 amino acids. V was cut by 5 bases and J by 5 bases, with 9 bases left in between. This sample was taken from a study of low-dose radiotherapy and immunotherapy resistance in tumors. The wider study: A total of 6.5 Gy was given to Cohort 1 as 0.5 Gy per fraction every 2 weeks.

Amplification, which lasted roughly 20 PCR cycles, used a constant-region primer and V-primer adapter to amplify TCRs. mRNA, after isolation, was amplified by in vitro transcription. TCRdb re-derived calls from the reads in MiXCR, one entry per CDR3 protein. The sample holds roughly 46,000 distinct CDR3 sequences, around 11% seen once. Time point: before trial treatment. In the RACIN dose-escalation trial, donors got nivolumab plus ipilimumab with aspirin, cyclophosphamide and radiotherapy. Patients qualified if they had advanced solid tumors that lacked tumor-infiltrating lymphocytes. The source of this sequence is a female donor with ovarian cancer. This chain uses TRBV12-3 or TRBV12-4 with TRBJ2-2; tentatively, D is TRBD1 (6 bases). The specimen was PBMCs, collected before treatment. CDR3 loop: CASSLTGTGELFF. CDR3 nucleotides: TGTGCCAGCAGTCTAACAGGGACCGGGGAGCTGTTTTTT.